What follows are 15 T cell receptor beta chains derived from one specimen sequenced in a study of neoadjuvant anti-PD-1 for oral cavity cancer. Time point in this sample: after neoadjuvant nivolumab, at surgical resection. Produced via immunoSEQ multiplex PCR; TCRdb's table is partial and in-frame only. The sample lists around 21,000 clones, less than 50% occurring once. Sequenced here: tumor tissue, sampled after nivolumab (anti-PD-1) treatment. The receptor set was obtained from a person between 40 and 85 years old with oral cavity squamous cell carcinoma.

For this clone: The same CDR3 also results from other DNA sequences found in this sample. The chain is built from TRBV9 and TRBJ2-3, with D possibly being TRBD2 (6 bases). Trimming removed 0 bases from V and 3 bases from J, with 8 bases in between. From germline, CDR1 is SGDLS and CDR2 YYNGEE. The CDR3 has 14 residues. For the CDR3, the DNA is TGTGCCAGCAGCGTAGCGGGGGAAACAGATACGCAGTATTTT. Translation: CASSVAGETDTQYF.

This clone was counted only a few times. The V call is TRBV7-8, the J call TRBJ2-5; D not resolved. V was shortened by 0 bases and J by 4 bases, with 3 bases between the two germline ends. The germline V gene encodes CDR1 SGHVS and CDR2 FQNEAQ. The CDR3 loop spans 12 amino acids. The CDR3, as DNA: TGTGCCAGCAGCTTAGCGGGAGAGACCCAGTACTTC. Translated, it gives CASSLAGETQYF.

The rearrangement links TRBV6-4 to TRBJ2-5; no clear D. The CDR3 contains 14 residues. Trimming left V 3 bases short and J 2 bases short, with 10 bases between. Germline V CDR1 and CDR2: MRHNA, SNTAGT. Here the CDR3 reads CASSERPNQETQYF. DNA of the CDR3: TGTGCCAGCAGTGAGCGGCCTAATCAAGAGACCCAGTACTTC.

The V gene is TRBV7-9, the J gene TRBJ1-5, with 8 bases identical to TRBD1. The CDR3 contains 16 residues. Germline CDR1 SEHNR, CDR2 FQNEAQ (reference sequence). V trimming: 5 bases; J trimming: 2 bases; junction bases outside the gene matches: 8. This CDR3 reads CASSLGQGLRNQPQHF. The CDR3 DNA reads as TGTGCCAGCAGCCTAGGACAGGGTCTACGCAATCAGCCCCAGCATTTT.

The chain links TRBV10-3 to TRBJ2-7; D is ambiguous. Germline V CDR1 and CDR2: ENHRY, SYGVKD. The CDR3 is 11 amino acids. V was pared by 2 bases and J by 7 bases, with 6 bases between. DNA for the CDR3: TGTGCCATCAGTGAGACCGAAGAGCAGTACTTC. Residues: CAISETEEQYF.

Here the CDR3 DNA reads TGTGCCAGCAGCTTAGATAGGTGGGGTAACAATGAGCAGTTCTTC. Translated, it gives CASSLDRWGNNEQFF. This chain links TRBV11-2 with TRBJ2-1; D not certain. CDR3 size: 15 residues. Germline lookup yields CDR1 SGHAT and CDR2 FQNNGV. V lost 0 bases and J 5 bases, leaving 11 bases between the germline ends.

By sample share, this clone is medium-sized (0.01 to 0.1%). CDR3 protein: CASSIEGQGLSLHF. CDR3 bases: TGTGCCAGCAGTATAGAGGGACAGGGATTATCCCTCCACTTT. The chain combines TRBV6-5 with TRBJ1-6; 9 positions match TRBD1. With 5 bases clipped from V and 14 bases from J, the junction kept 10 bases outside the gene matches. Germline CDR1 reads MNHEY; CDR2 reads SVGAGI. The CDR3 has 14 amino acids.

This chain links TRBV6-6 with TRBJ1-1, with TRBD1 identical over 9 bases. Unmatched junction bases numbered 6, after V lost 4 bases and J lost 0 bases. CDR1 is MNHNY, CDR2 SVGAGI, per germline (reference sequence). The CDR3 is made up of 16 amino acids. The CDR3 DNA is TGTGCCAGCAGTTCAACGACAGGGGGACTGAACACTGAAGCTTTCTTT. Its protein is CASSSTTGGLNTEAFF.

The genes are TRBV6-1 and TRBJ2-7, with D possibly being TRBD1 or TRBD2 (6 bases each). V lost 8 bases and J 0 bases, leaving 14 bases between the germline ends. The CDR3 covers 14 residues. Germline V CDR1 and CDR2: MNHNS, SASEGT. The CDR3 is CASGRGAASYEQYF. As DNA, the CDR3 is TGTGCCAGCGGTAGGGGGGCAGCCTCCTACGAGCAGTACTTC.

This clone qualifies as medium-sized. The chain employs TRBV7-9 and TRBJ1-2, with a possible D match to TRBD1 (5 bases). Trimming removed 5 bases from V and 4 bases from J, with 11 bases in between. Germline-derived CDR1 and CDR2 are SEHNR and FQNEAQ (reference sequence). The CDR3 has 13 amino acids. The CDR3 reads CASSRDSTYGYTF. The CDR3 DNA reads as TGTGCCAGCAGCCGAGACAGCACCTATGGCTACACCTTC.

The J gene is TRBJ1-1, the V gene TRBV19; 9 bases are shared with TRBD1. CDR3 length: 14 residues. V shed 11 bases and J 0 bases; nucleotides not matched to a gene: 7. CDR1 is LNHDA and CDR2 is SQIVND in the germline V gene (reference sequence). CDR3 loop: CAATGGGLNTEAFF. The CDR3 nucleotides read TGTGCCGCTACAGGGGGCGGTTTGAACACTGAAGCTTTCTTT.

For the CDR3, the DNA is TGTGCCAGCAGACCCGCCGGGACAGGGTTATTGGACGAGCAGTACTTC. It encodes CASRPAGTGLLDEQYF. The chain combines TRBV6-6 with TRBJ2-7, with TRBD1 matching 9 bases. The V and J ends lost 6 bases and 5 bases, in that order; junction bases with no gene match: 14. CDR1 and CDR2 from the germline V gene are MNHNY and SVGAGI (reference sequence). The CDR3 covers 16 residues.

The chain is built from TRBV6-6 and TRBJ1-2, with TRBD1 matching over 9 bases. The CDR3 totals 15 residues. Germline trimming cut 4 bases from V and 2 bases from J; bases unmatched to any gene: 5. Looked up from germline, CDR1 is MNHNY and CDR2 is SVGAGI (reference sequence). The CDR3 bases are TGTGCCAGCAGTTCACCTGACAGGGGGAACTATGGCTACACCTTC. Residues: CASSSPDRGNYGYTF.

This clone was found a few times. The V call is TRBV5-4, the J call TRBJ2-2; D call uncertain. V lost 1 base, J lost 7 bases, and 5 bases lay in between. CDR3 length: 12 amino acids. The germline gives CDR1 SGHNT, CDR2 YYREEE (reference sequence). CDR3 coding DNA: TGTGCCAGCAGCTTGATCGGCGGGGAGCTGTTTTTT. Protein sequence: CASSLIGGELFF.

The chain is built from TRBV7-3 and TRBJ1-6; D remains ambiguous. Germline V CDR1 and CDR2: SGHTA, FQGTGA. Trimming stripped 6 bases from V and 8 bases from J, with 8 bases between. The CDR3 has 12 amino acids. The chain's CDR3 is CASRGADSPLHF. The CDR3 region has the DNA TGTGCCAGCAGGGGTGCAGATTCACCCCTCCACTTT.